These 8 T cell receptor beta chains were sequenced from one sample in a study of shared clonotypes between healthy human individuals. Naive CD8 cells comprised CD45RO-negative, CCR7-positively selected cells, excluding terminally differentiated effector memory CD45RA+ cells. The assay was immunoSEQ multiplex PCR, and TCRdb's table has in-frame clones only and misses some. This table holds approximately 2,000,000 clones, over 85% found once. The sequenced material came from naive CD8+ T cells from PBMCs. The receptors originated from a man aged 18 to 35 in good health. Some clones in this sample may be carry-over from other donors' samples.

The V and J genes are TRBV2 and TRBJ2-7, with D perhaps matching TRBD1 (5 bases). The germline V and J ends were trimmed by 3 bases and 5 bases, with 17 bases remaining between them. Per the germline V gene, CDR1 is SNHLY and CDR2 is FYNNEI. The CDR3 has 15 residues. CDR3 sequence reads: CASSDLGAGLDEQYF. DNA for the CDR3: TGTGCCAGCAGTGACCTTGGGGCAGGGCTCGACGAGCAGTACTTC.

V and J are TRBV29-1 and TRBJ2-1; the D gene is possibly TRBD1 (6 bases). This CDR3 has 11 residues. The germline V gene encodes CDR1 SQVTM and CDR2 ANQGSEA. The ends were cut back, 7 bases at V and 7 bases at J, with 11 bases in the middle. In nucleotides, the CDR3 is TGCAGCGGAAGAACAGGGAATGAGCAGTTCTTC. Translation: CSGRTGNEQFF.

This chain links TRBV10-1 with TRBJ2-1; D possibly corresponds to TRBD1 (6 bases). Germline-derived CDR1 and CDR2 are WNHNN and SYGVQD (reference sequence). V lost 5 bases, J lost 4 bases, and 18 bases lay in between. This CDR3 is built from 16 residues. CDR3 bases: TGCGCCAGCAGTAAATCCGGGACGGGGACATACAATGAGCAGTTCTTC. Its protein is CASSKSGTGTYNEQFF.

Concerning this clone itself: Other DNA sequences in this specimen translate into the identical CDR3. The genes are TRBV28 and TRBJ1-5; D unclear. Looked up from germline, CDR1 is MDHEN and CDR2 is SYDVKM. Trimming pared 5 bases from V and 0 bases from J, leaving 11 bases between. The length of the CDR3 is 15 residues. CDR3 DNA sequence: TGTGCCAGCAGTACGTGGGGTGATAGCAATCAGCCCCAGCATTTT. Its protein product is CASSTWGDSNQPQHF. Full variable domain (rest looked up from reference TRBV28 and TRBJ1-5): DVKVTQSSRYLVKRTGEKVFLECVQDMDHENMFWYRQDPGLGLRLIYFSYDVKMKEKGDIPEGYSVSREKKERFSLILESASTNQTSMYLCASSTWGDSNQPQHFGDGTRLSIL.

The chain has TRBV19 and TRBJ2-3; no clear D. The CDR3 runs to 13 residues. Between the trimmed V and J ends, which lost 6 bases and 2 bases, there was a span of 9 bases. From germline, CDR1 is LNHDA and CDR2 SQIVND (reference sequence). The CDR3 DNA is TGTGCCAGTAGACCTCCCGCCACAGATACGCAGTATTTT. Its protein product is CASRPPATDTQYF.

On this clone: The identical CDR3 is also encoded by other nucleotide sequences in the sample. V gene TRBV28 combines with J gene TRBJ2-1, with 9 bases aligning to TRBD2. Germline CDR1 is MDHEN and CDR2 is SYDVKM. This CDR3 has 15 amino acids. The ends lost 5 bases at V and 4 bases at J; junction bases unmatched: 6. CDR3 sequence reads: CASSILAGGYNEQFF. CDR3 nucleotides: TGTGCCAGCAGTATATTGGCGGGAGGGTACAATGAGCAGTTCTTC.

The CDR3 loop is CASSGGIGNPYEQYF. The CDR3 region has the DNA TGTGCCAGCAGCGGGGGCATTGGCAACCCCTACGAGCAGTACTTC. The chain employs TRBV9 and TRBJ2-7; the D gene is possibly TRBD1 (5 bases). CDR1 is SGDLS, CDR2 YYNGEE, per germline. The CDR3 runs 15 residues. Trimming took off 3 bases at V and 2 bases at J, with 15 bases between the two ends.

This clone was counted between two and nine times. V is TRBV6-5 and J is TRBJ1-1; D is undetermined. The CDR3 length is 13 residues. Germline CDR1 is MNHEY and CDR2 is SVGAGI. V was pared by 5 bases and J by 7 bases, with 14 bases between. For the CDR3, the DNA is TGTGCCAGCAGTCTCGACATCACCGATGAAGCTTTCTTT. Residues: CASSLDITDEAFF.